Shown below are 19 T cell receptor beta chains from a single sample sequenced in a study of PD-L1 blockade in urothelial cancer. Some clones are missing from TCRdb's copy, which holds only in-frame ones; the method was immunoSEQ multiplex PCR. The sample carries tens of thousands of clones, roughly 90% recorded once. Sample time point: pretreatment peripheral blood. Specimen: PBMCs, collected around atezolizumab (anti-PD-L1) treatment. All receptors derive from a man aged 65 to 79 with urothelial cancer.

In this sample, this clone turned up once. This chain uses TRBV5-6 with TRBJ1-1; D gene uncertain. The CDR3 spans 16 residues. Trimming stripped 4 bases from V and 1 base from J, with 17 bases between. CDR1 SGHDT and CDR2 YYEEEE come from the germline V gene. CDR3 sequence (DNA): TGTGCCAGCAGCCTATTTCCGTCCAGAGGGAACACTGAAGCTTTCTTT. Amino acids: CASSLFPSRGNTEAFF.

The rearrangement links TRBV2 to TRBJ2-7; possibly TRBD1 for D (6 bases). The CDR3 contains 15 residues. Trimming left V 2 bases short and J 3 bases short, with 14 bases between. The germline gives CDR1 SNHLY, CDR2 FYNNEI. CDR3 protein: CASSEPGALNYEQYF. DNA for the CDR3: TGTGCCAGCAGTGAACCAGGGGCATTGAACTACGAGCAGTACTTC.

This clone was seen only once. This chain's CDR3 is CASSFRDRGLDTQYF. The DNA for the CDR3 is TGTGCCAGCAGCTTTAGGGACAGGGGGTTAGATACGCAGTATTTT. The rearrangement joins TRBV12-1 to TRBJ2-3; the table's D gene call, TRBD1, was not cross checked with the DNA. TRBV12-1 is an annotated pseudogene. This CDR3 has 15 amino acids.

This sequence joins TRBV29-1 and TRBJ2-1; 9 nucleotides align to TRBD1. With V trimmed by 4 bases and J by 6 bases, 4 bases remained unmatched. The CDR3 loop spans 13 amino acids. Germline loops: CDR1 SQVTM, CDR2 ANQGSEA. The DNA for the CDR3 is TGCAGCGTTGGGGGGACAGGGAGCAATGAGCAGTTCTTC. Translation: CSVGGTGSNEQFF.

This chain joins TRBV6-1 and TRBJ2-7; 11 positions agree with TRBD2. The CDR3 extends over 14 amino acids. J lost 7 bases, V lost 4 bases, and 6 bases had no gene match. Per germline, CDR1 MNHNS and CDR2 SASEGT. The CDR3 DNA reads TGTGCCAGCAGTGCCTTAGCGGGAGGGGGTGAGCAGTACTTC. It yields the protein CASSALAGGGEQYF.

The chain is built from TRBV28 and TRBJ1-5; 8 positions match TRBD1. The CDR3 consists of 16 residues. V lost 5 bases and J lost 3; bases outside the gene matches: 9. In germline, CDR1 is MDHEN, CDR2 SYDVKM. CDR3 sequence reads: CASSPGGAPNNQPQHF. The CDR3 region has the DNA TGTGCCAGCAGTCCAGGGGGCGCTCCCAACAATCAGCCCCAGCATTTT.

The V gene is TRBV5-4, the J gene TRBJ2-1, with 7 bases fitting TRBD1. The CDR3 covers 13 residues. Germline loops: CDR1 SGHNT, CDR2 YYREEE (reference sequence). The ends lost 10 bases at V and 3 bases at J; junction bases unmatched: 7. CDR3 nucleotide sequence: TGTGCCCCAGGGGGACAGAACTACAATGAGCAGTTCTTC. The encoded protein is CAPGGQNYNEQFF.

This rearrangement joins TRBV6-5 to TRBJ1-1; the D gene is possibly TRBD1 (5 bases). V was clipped by 2 bases and J by 5 bases, with 12 bases between them. The CDR3 runs 14 residues. Germline lookup yields CDR1 MNHEY and CDR2 SVGAGI. CDR3 amino acids: CASSYLLGGTEAFF. The DNA for the CDR3 is TGTGCCAGCAGTTACCTTCTGGGGGGAACTGAAGCTTTCTTT.

This sequence joins TRBV7-2 and TRBJ2-7; D remains unclear. Germline V CDR1 and CDR2: SGHTA, FQGNSA. The V end was cut by 0 bases, the J end by 7 bases, with 7 bases between. The CDR3 contains 12 residues. This chain's CDR3 is CASSLAAAEQYF. The CDR3 nucleotides read TGTGCCAGCAGCTTAGCGGCTGCAGAGCAGTACTTC.

The chain is built from TRBV2 and TRBJ2-1; TRBD1 is a possible D gene (6 bases). The CDR3 covers 13 residues. The germline V gene encodes CDR1 SNHLY and CDR2 FYNNEI. Trimming stripped 9 bases from V and 5 bases from J, with 14 bases between. Written as DNA, the CDR3 is TGTGCCAGGCAGGGGTCGAGGGACAATGAGCAGTTCTTC. Its translation: CARQGSRDNEQFF.

This clone was detected only a few times. CDR3 DNA sequence: TGCGCCAGCAGGACCGGGACCTCGGGGGAATATGAAAAACTGTTTTTT. It is translated as CASRTGTSGEYEKLFF. The chain joins TRBV5-1 to TRBJ1-4; possibly TRBD1 for D (5 bases). This CDR3 has 16 amino acids. CDR1 SGHRS and CDR2 YFSETQ come from the germline V gene. V lost 5 bases to trimming and J lost 6 bases, with 20 bases between them. The full variable domain, its missing parts supplied by reference TRBV5-1 and TRBJ1-4, is KAGVTQTPRYLIKTRGQQVTLSCSPISGHRSVSWYQQTPGQGLQFLFEYFSETQRNKGNFPGRFSGRQFSNSRSEMNVSTLELGDSALYLCASRTGTSGEYEKLFFGSGTQLSVL.

The DNA for the CDR3 is TGTGCCAGCAGCTTAGGAAAGAGGTCCTACTACTACGAGCAGTACTTC. It codes for CASSLGKRSYYYEQYF. V usage is TRBV11-2 and J usage is TRBJ2-7; D not resolved. Germline V lookup: CDR1 SGHAT, CDR2 FQNNGV. V shed 1 base and J shed 3 bases, with 16 bases lying between them. This CDR3 comprises 16 residues.

V and J are TRBV28 and TRBJ2-7, with D hard to call. This CDR3 is 12 amino acids long. V dropped 1 base and J dropped 6 bases, with 7 bases sitting between them. The germline V gene encodes CDR1 MDHEN and CDR2 SYDVKM. CDR3 loop: CASSLSSVEQYF. As DNA, the CDR3 is TGTGCCAGCAGTTTATCCTCCGTCGAGCAGTACTTC.

The rearrangement links TRBV7-9 to TRBJ2-2, with 10 bases identical to TRBD2. The CDR3 has 15 residues. V shed 2 bases and J 4 bases; nucleotides not matched to a gene: 1. Germline lookup yields CDR1 SEHNR and CDR2 FQNEAQ (reference sequence). CDR3 amino acids: CASSLTSGITGELFF. The CDR3 nucleotides read TGTGCCAGCAGCTTAACTAGCGGGATCACCGGGGAGCTGTTTTTT.

This clone appeared a single time. The rearrangement joins TRBV5-8 to TRBJ2-5; TRBD2 matches at 7 bases. There are 17 residues in the CDR3. Losses at the gene ends were 2 bases for V and 2 bases for J; bases not matched to a gene: 12. Germline V gene data show CDR1 as SGHTS and CDR2 as YDEGEE. DNA of the CDR3: TGTGCCAGCAGCTTCGAGGGACTGACTAGCAAACAAGAGACCCAGTACTTC. It translates to CASSFEGLTSKQETQYF. Drawing the rest from reference TRBV5-8 and TRBJ2-5, the complete variable domain is EAGVTQSPTHLIKTRGQQATLRCSPISGHTSVYWYQQALGLGLQFLLWYDEGEERNRGNFPPRFSGRQFPNYSSELNVNALELEDSALYLCASSFEGLTSKQETQYFGPGTRLLVL.

The chain has TRBV9 and TRBJ2-2, with 10 bases aligning to TRBD2. Losses at the gene ends were 3 bases for V and 0 bases for J; bases not matched to a gene: 8. This CDR3 has 18 residues. Germline V gene lookup returns CDR1 SGDLS and CDR2 YYNGEE. The CDR3 nucleotides are TGTGCCAGCAGCGCACCGGGACTAGCGACCGCGAACACCGGGGAGCTGTTTTTT. Its protein is CASSAPGLATANTGELFF.

The chain carries TRBV5-5 and TRBJ2-1; D not resolved. Germline V gives CDR1 SGHKS, CDR2 YYEKEE (reference sequence). The CDR3 totals 13 residues. Trimming shortened V by 2 bases and J by 7 bases, and 10 bases separated the two germline ends. The CDR3 protein is CASSLRVANEQFF. The CDR3 DNA follows: TGTGCCAGCAGCTTACGAGTCGCAAATGAGCAGTTCTTC.

The chain combines TRBV6-4 with TRBJ2-3; D possibly corresponds to TRBD2 (6 bases). The CDR3 runs 15 residues. CDR1 MRHNA and CDR2 SNTAGT come from the germline V gene. Between the trimmed V and J ends, which lost 5 bases and 0 bases, there was a span of 12 bases. The CDR3 nucleotides read TGTGCCAGCAGTTCCGGCGGGGCCAGCACAGATACGCAGTATTTT. Protein product: CASSSGGASTDTQYF.

The CDR3 DNA reads TGTGCCAGTAGCCCAACCCCGGGACTAGCGGGAGTACCCGGGGAGCTGTTTTTT. Amino acid sequence: CASSPTPGLAGVPGELFF. This chain uses TRBV19 with TRBJ2-2; TRBD2 matches 14 bases. This CDR3 has 18 residues. CDR1 LNHDA and CDR2 SQIVND come from the germline V gene (reference sequence). The V segment lost 6 bases and the J segment 6 bases; nucleotides outside the gene matches: 12.